The 13 T cell receptor beta chains presented below share a single source sample, sequenced in a study of T cell responses to AZD1222 COVID-19 vaccine. Generated by immunoSEQ multiplex PCR, the TCRdb table keeps only in-frame clones and is missing some. The sample contains around 100,000 clones, 80% to 85% of which appear only once. The sequencing used peripheral blood, collected on day 0 of AZD1222 vaccination. These receptors were taken from an adult in good health.

This chain links TRBV7-9 with TRBJ1-1; D is undetermined. Germline CDR1 SEHNR, CDR2 FQNEAQ (reference sequence). The CDR3 sequence is 12 residues long. Deletions cut 5 bases from V and 8 bases from J, with 12 bases between. CDR3 coding DNA: TGTGCCAGCAGCCCCGCCGGGCTAGAAGCTTTCTTT. This encodes CASSPAGLEAFF.

This clone was picked up one time. The V gene is TRBV3-1 (or the pseudogene TRBV3-2), the J gene TRBJ1-6; D call uncertain. The CDR3 is 14 amino acids. Germline-derived CDR1 and CDR2 are LGHDT and YNNKEL (reference sequence). The V end lost 0 bases, the J end lost 6 bases, and 6 bases lay between the germline ends. CDR3 bases: TGTGCCAGCAGCCAAGATATCAGTAATTCACCCCTCCACTTT. Encoded protein: CASSQDISNSPLHF.

In this sample, this clone turned up a few times. The chain is built from TRBV29-1 and TRBJ1-2; a possible D gene is TRBD1 (6 bases). The CDR3 runs 11 residues. The germline gives CDR1 SQVTM, CDR2 ANQGSEA. V lost 7 bases, J lost 6 bases, and 12 bases lay in between. The CDR3 sequence is CSGQVRNGYTF. The CDR3 nucleotides read TGCAGCGGACAGGTTAGAAATGGCTACACCTTC.

CDR3 bases: TGTGCCAGCAGTTACACAAAGGAGGCAGGGGGCTATGGCTACACCTTC. Protein: CASSYTKEAGGYGYTF. The genes are TRBV6-5 and TRBJ1-2; 7 bases are shared with TRBD1. After removal of 2 bases from V and 4 bases from J, the junction contained 10 bases not matched to a gene. This CDR3 is 16 amino acids long. Germline V CDR1 and CDR2: MNHEY, SVGAGI.

The chain has TRBV18 and TRBJ2-2; TRBD1 aligns across 7 bases. CDR3 size: 15 residues. CDR1 and CDR2 (germline): KGHSH, LQKENI. Germline trimming cut 3 bases from V and 8 bases from J; bases unmatched to any gene: 9. The CDR3 coding sequence is TGTGCCAGCTCACCTCGGGACAGCCGGCCTGGGGAGCTGTTTTTT. It specifies CASSPRDSRPGELFF.

The chain employs TRBV18 and TRBJ2-5; TRBD1 might be the D (5 bases). Germline CDR1 is KGHSH and CDR2 is LQKENI. The ends were cut back, 3 bases at V and 1 base at J, with 6 bases in the middle. CDR3 size: 13 residues. CDR3 region: CASSPDIQETQYF. The CDR3 DNA reads TGTGCCAGCTCACCGGACATCCAAGAGACCCAGTACTTC.

The chain carries TRBV10-3 and TRBJ2-5, with 8 nucleotides matching TRBD2. With V trimmed by 8 bases and J by 5 bases, 10 bases remained unmatched. This CDR3 comprises 14 residues. Germline V CDR1 and CDR2: ENHRY, SYGVKD. The CDR3 spells CAIRRSAGEETQYF. As DNA, the CDR3 is TGTGCCATCCGGCGTTCAGCGGGGGAGGAGACCCAGTACTTC.

This clone was detected many times. The J gene is TRBJ2-1, the V gene TRBV10-1, with a possible D match to TRBD1 (6 bases). This CDR3 contains 14 residues. The germline V gene has CDR1 WNHNN and CDR2 SYGVQD (reference sequence). Trimming removed 3 bases at V and 9 bases at J, with 15 bases between. The CDR3 loop is CASSDLQGSGEQFF. The CDR3 DNA reads as TGCGCCAGCAGTGATTTACAGGGTTCCGGTGAGCAGTTCTTC.

The gene calls are TRBV18 and TRBJ1-3, with D uncertain. Germline assignment: CDR1 KGHSH and CDR2 LQKENI. The germline V and J ends were trimmed by 3 bases and 0 bases, with 9 bases remaining between them. The CDR3 is 15 amino acids. CDR3 nucleotide sequence: TGTGCCAGCTCACCTACGGGAACCTCTGGAAACACCATATATTTT. The encoded protein is CASSPTGTSGNTIYF.

V is TRBV4-2 and J is TRBJ2-1; possibly TRBD1 for D (6 bases). CDR3 length: 16 residues. Deletions cut 3 bases from V and 2 bases from J, with 14 bases between. In germline, CDR1 is LGHNA, CDR2 YNFKEQ. CDR3 bases: TGTGCCAGCAGCCAGGTCAACAGGGTTACCTACAATGAGCAGTTCTTC. Protein: CASSQVNRVTYNEQFF.

The V call is TRBV7-6, the J call TRBJ1-3; TRBD1 matches 8 bases. V was pared by 5 bases and J by 2 bases, with 11 bases of the junction left unmatched. CDR3 length: 17 residues. Germline-derived CDR1 and CDR2 are SGHVS and FNYEAQ. CDR3: CASSLLPGGATGNTIYF. In nucleotides, the CDR3 is TGTGCCAGCAGCCTTCTGCCAGGGGGCGCGACTGGAAACACCATATATTTT.

The V and J genes are TRBV6-2 or TRBV6-3 and TRBJ1-5; a possible D gene is TRBD1 (5 bases). The CDR3 totals 14 residues. CDR1 MNHEY and CDR2 SVGEGT come from the germline V gene. The germline V and J ends were trimmed by 2 bases and 6 bases, with 11 bases remaining between them. CDR3 sequence: CASSYVAGSQPQHF. The CDR3 nucleotides are TGTGCCAGCAGTTACGTCGCAGGGAGTCAGCCCCAGCATTTT.

The gene calls are TRBV4-2 and TRBJ1-4; D is uncertain. The CDR3 is 15 amino acids. V was clipped by 1 base and J by 8 bases, with 14 bases between them. The germline V gene has CDR1 LGHNA and CDR2 YNFKEQ. CDR3 residues: CASSQVFGVHEKLFF. In DNA, the CDR3 is TGTGCCAGCAGCCAAGTCTTCGGGGTTCACGAAAAACTGTTTTTT.